These 29 T cell receptor beta chains came from one sample sequenced in a study of T cell responses to AZD1222 COVID-19 vaccine (dated by TCRdb to the early 2020s). The library was obtained by the immunoSEQ multiplex PCR assay. The table comes from immuneACCESS by way of TCRdb, which keeps in-frame sequences with V and J called. Part of the clones is missing from these tables; in studies checked, under half for an unresolved V gene and the rest for unknown reasons. The sample yields some 140,000 clones; roughly 90% were counted once. The leading ten clones occupy about 6% of the sample. The sample's time point label, in plain terms: baseline before first vaccination. Sequences were derived from peripheral blood, sampled on day 0 of AZD1222 vaccination. These receptors all come from an adult in good health.

Here the CDR3 reads CASLRAGISYEQYF. CDR3 DNA sequence: TGTGCCAGCCTCCGAGCGGGGATCTCCTACGAGCAGTACTTC. V usage is TRBV28 and J usage is TRBJ2-7; TRBD2 agrees at 7 bases. Looked up from germline, CDR1 is MDHEN and CDR2 is SYDVKM. Trimming removed 8 bases from V and 0 bases from J; junction bases left unmatched: 7. The CDR3 totals 14 residues. The full variable domain, rest sourced from reference TRBV28 and TRBJ2-7, is DVKVTQSSRYLVKRTGEKVFLECVQDMDHENMFWYRQDPGLGLRLIYFSYDVKMKEKGDIPEGYSVSREKKERFSLILESASTNQTSMYLCASLRAGISYEQYFGPGTRLTVT.

The V gene is TRBV15, the J gene TRBJ2-3; either TRBD1 or TRBD2 may supply D (6 bases each). Germline V gene sequence: CDR1 LNHNV, CDR2 YYDKDF (reference sequence). The CDR3 is 15 amino acids. V was shortened by 3 bases and J by 3 bases, with 13 bases between the two germline ends. CDR3 nucleotide sequence: TGTGCCACCAGCAGCGGAAGGGGGAGGACAGATACGCAGTATTTT. This translates into CATSSGRGRTDTQYF.

The V gene is TRBV4-1, the J gene TRBJ1-1; D is unresolved. The CDR3 is made up of 13 amino acids. The germline V and J ends were trimmed by 2 bases and 5 bases, with 9 bases remaining between them. The germline V gene encodes CDR1 MGHRA and CDR2 YSYEKL. CDR3 sequence (DNA): TGCGCCAGCAGCCAAAGCCGGTCAACTGAAGCTTTCTTT. Its translation is CASSQSRSTEAFF.

The rearrangement joins TRBV5-1 to TRBJ2-7; 7 nucleotides match TRBD1. J gave up 6 bases and V 6 bases, and 18 bases lay outside the gene matches. Germline CDR1 SGHRS, CDR2 YFSETQ. The CDR3 spans 16 residues. The CDR3 here is CASTRSPDRVAGEQYF. Written as DNA, the CDR3 is TGCGCCAGCACCCGGTCCCCCGACAGGGTCGCGGGCGAGCAGTACTTC.

There are a few counts of this clone. This chain connects TRBV4-2 to TRBJ2-3; 9 bases line up with TRBD2. CDR1 is LGHNA, CDR2 YNFKEQ, per germline. Losses at the gene ends were 0 bases for V and 0 bases for J; bases not matched to a gene: 13. This CDR3 region has 20 residues. CDR3 in amino acids: CASSQDPVPTSGYSTDTQYF. CDR3 in DNA: TGTGCCAGCAGCCAAGACCCCGTACCGACTAGCGGATATAGCACAGATACGCAGTATTTT.

The chain carries TRBV7-9 and TRBJ2-1; perhaps TRBD1 as D (5 bases). The CDR3 consists of 15 residues. V was trimmed by 5 bases and J by 8 bases, leaving 19 bases between them. The germline gives CDR1 SEHNR, CDR2 FQNEAQ (reference sequence). The CDR3 loop reads CASSPTRRTSHEQFF. The CDR3 bases are TGTGCCAGCAGCCCAACCCGTAGGACATCCCATGAGCAGTTCTTC. The complete variable domain, with remaining parts taken from reference TRBV7-9 and TRBJ2-1, reads DTGVSQNPRHKITKRGQNVTFRCDPISEHNRLYWYRQTLGQGPEFLTYFQNEAQLEKSRLLSDRFSAERPKGSFSTLEIQRTEQGDSAMYLCASSPTRRTSHEQFFGPGTRLTVL.

V is TRBV14 and J is TRBJ2-2; D unclear. There are 14 residues in the CDR3. V lost 4 bases and J 3 bases, leaving 9 bases between the germline ends. The germline V gene has CDR1 SGHDN and CDR2 FVKESK. CDR3 region: CASSLRAYTGELFF. The CDR3 region has the DNA TGTGCCAGCAGCCTACGAGCTTACACCGGGGAGCTGTTTTTT.

The chain joins TRBV19 to TRBJ2-5, with a weak D call TRBD2 (5 bases). V lost 3 bases, J lost 5 bases, and 19 bases lay in between. CDR1 and CDR2 (germline): LNHDA, SQIVND (reference sequence). This CDR3 comprises 16 residues. The CDR3 sequence: CASSIFRPGNDETQYF. CDR3 bases: TGTGCCAGTAGTATTTTTCGGCCGGGGAACGATGAGACCCAGTACTTC.

J is TRBJ2-5 and V is TRBV27; no clear D gene. From germline, CDR1 is MNHEY and CDR2 SMNVEV (reference sequence). V lost 6 bases and J 5 bases, leaving 16 bases between the germline ends. The CDR3 has 14 residues. The CDR3 DNA reads as TGTGCCAGCAGAATCCAGTGGTCGCGTGAGACCCAGTACTTC. It is translated as CASRIQWSRETQYF.

V usage is TRBV6-2 or TRBV6-3 and J usage is TRBJ2-7; D unresolved. Deletions cut 2 bases from V and 0 bases from J, with 8 bases between. The germline V gene encodes CDR1 MNHEY and CDR2 SVGEGT. This CDR3 contains 14 residues. CDR3 protein: CASSYRHSSYEQYF. The CDR3 nucleotides are TGTGCCAGCAGTTACAGGCACAGCTCCTACGAGCAGTACTTC.

The chain couples TRBV12-5 to TRBJ1-1, with 7 bases matching TRBD1. This CDR3 region has 15 residues. J lost 7 bases, V lost 6 bases, and 14 bases had no gene match. Germline assignment: CDR1 LGHNT and CDR2 FRNRAP. The DNA of the CDR3 is TGTGCTAGTGGCACCGCCCAGGGGGTCTTCAATGAAGCTTTCTTT. Translating gives CASGTAQGVFNEAFF.

For the CDR3, the DNA is TGTGCCAGCAGCCCACCGGAGAAACTTTCCACCGGGGAGCTGTTTTTT. Its translation is CASSPPEKLSTGELFF. V is TRBV5-4 and J is TRBJ2-2, with no clear D. CDR3 length: 16 amino acids. Germline V CDR1 and CDR2: SGHNT, YYREEE (reference sequence). Trimming cost V 4 bases and J 4 bases, with 17 bases left between them.

V usage is TRBV5-4 and J usage is TRBJ2-1; the D gene is possibly TRBD1 (6 bases). Germline V gene data show CDR1 as SGHNT and CDR2 as YYREEE (reference sequence). This CDR3 comprises 16 residues. With 4 bases removed from V and 5 bases from J, the gap between germline ends came to 19 bases. The CDR3 bases are TGTGCCAGCAGCCGTGACAGGACCAGTGCCAACAATGAGCAGTTCTTC. Encoded protein: CASSRDRTSANNEQFF.

The rearrangement links TRBV5-1 to TRBJ2-1, with D uncertain. Germline V gene sequence: CDR1 SGHRS, CDR2 YFSETQ. This CDR3 is built from 13 residues. Deletions cut 0 bases from V and 7 bases from J, with 8 bases between. DNA of the CDR3: TGCGCCAGCAGCTTGGCCGTAAGAAATGAGCAGTTCTTC. Protein product: CASSLAVRNEQFF.

This rearrangement joins TRBV11-3 to TRBJ2-1, with 7 nucleotides matching TRBD2. The germline V gene encodes CDR1 SGHNT and CDR2 YENEEA. The CDR3 loop spans 16 amino acids. With V trimmed by 6 bases and J by 0 bases, 8 bases remained unmatched. This chain's CDR3 is CASSSRRGSSYNEQFF. The CDR3 DNA sequence: TGTGCCAGCAGTTCCAGGCGGGGGAGCTCCTACAATGAGCAGTTCTTC. Together with reference TRBV11-3 and TRBJ2-1, the CDR3 gives the full variable domain: EAGVVQSPRYKIIEKKQPVAFWCNPISGHNTLYWYLQNLGQGPELLIRYENEEAVDDSQLPKDRFSAERLKGVDSTLKIQPAELGDSAVYLCASSSRRGSSYNEQFFGPGTRLTVL.

The V call is TRBV2, the J call TRBJ2-2, with a possible D match to TRBD1 (6 bases). CDR1 and CDR2 from the germline V gene are SNHLY and FYNNEI. The CDR3 runs 13 residues. Trimming removed 5 bases from V and 7 bases from J, with 11 bases in between. CDR3 coding DNA: TGTGCCAGCAGTTCCCTCAGGGGCGGGGAGCTGTTTTTT. Translation gives CASSSLRGGELFF. Drawing the rest from reference TRBV2 and TRBJ2-2, the complete variable domain is EPEVTQTPSHQVTQMGQEVILRCVPISNHLYFYWYRQILGQKVEFLVSFYNNEISEKSEIFDDQFSVERPDGSNFTLKIRSTKLEDSAMYFCASSSLRGGELFFGEGSRLTVL.

This clone was seen a handful of times. This chain links TRBV30 with TRBJ1-3; 7 bases match TRBD1. CDR1 is GTSNPN and CDR2 is SVGIG in the germline V gene (reference sequence). CDR3 length: 17 amino acids. The V gene end was trimmed by 7 bases and the J gene end by 1 base; junction bases not matched to a gene: 16. The CDR3 DNA is TGTGCCTCCGAAGGGACGGGACAGACACAATCTGGAAACACCATATATTTT. This sequence encodes CASEGTGQTQSGNTIYF.

The J gene is TRBJ2-6, the V gene TRBV19; the D gene is possibly TRBD1 (5 bases). CDR3 length equals 15 residues. Germline assignment: CDR1 LNHDA and CDR2 SQIVND (reference sequence). The V end lost 6 bases, the J end lost 0 bases, and 9 bases lay between the germline ends. CDR3 protein: CASRGVTSGANVLTF. The CDR3 DNA is TGTGCCAGTAGAGGGGTTACCTCTGGGGCCAACGTCCTGACTTTC.

This chain joins TRBV19 and TRBJ2-3, with TRBD2 identical over 8 bases. Unmatched junction bases numbered 2, after V lost 8 bases and J lost 1 base. The CDR3 is 13 amino acids. Looked up from germline, CDR1 is LNHDA and CDR2 is SQIVND (reference sequence). CDR3 amino acids: CASQTSGTDTQYF. CDR3 nucleotides: TGTGCCAGTCAGACTAGCGGCACAGATACGCAGTATTTT. The entire variable domain, with the rest obtained from reference TRBV19 and TRBJ2-3, is as follows: DGGITQSPKYLFRKEGQNVTLSCEQNLNHDAMYWYRQDPGQGLRLIYYSQIVNDFQKGDIAEGYSVSREKKESFPLTVTSAQKNPTAFYLCASQTSGTDTQYFGPGTRLTVL.

With regard to this clone: At one end the junction does not follow the germline gene, possibly because of a read error. This chain joins TRBV10-2 and TRBJ2-7; D is perhaps TRBD2 (5 bases). CDR1 and CDR2 (germline): WSHSY, SAAADI. The CDR3 consists of 13 residues. The CDR3 DNA follows: TGCGCCAGCTGTGAGGGTGGGGTATACGAGCAGTACTTC. It yields the protein CASCEGGVYEQYF.

The J gene is TRBJ2-5, the V gene TRBV4-3; D not resolved. Trimming pared 1 base from V and 1 base from J, leaving 16 bases between. CDR1 and CDR2 (germline): LGHNA, YSLEER. The CDR3 has 17 residues. CDR3 DNA: TGCGCCAGCAGCCAAGGGTTCGCGGATAGTCTCCAAGAGACCCAGTACTTC. Its translation: CASSQGFADSLQETQYF.

The chain is built from TRBV28 and TRBJ2-7; 7 nucleotides match TRBD1. CDR1 is MDHEN and CDR2 is SYDVKM in the germline V gene. The CDR3 is 14 amino acids. V lost 6 bases to trimming and J lost 5 bases; unmatched junction nucleotides: 10. CDR3 residues: CASSLDRPVHEQYF. The CDR3 DNA sequence: TGTGCCAGCAGCTTGGACAGGCCAGTCCACGAGCAGTACTTC.

The rearrangement links TRBV5-6 to TRBJ1-5, with D perhaps TRBD1 (6 bases). The germline V gene encodes CDR1 SGHDT and CDR2 YYEEEE. This CDR3 region has 15 residues. Deletions cut 0 bases from V and 6 bases from J, with 13 bases between. The CDR3 spells CASSLGDRSAQPQHF. The CDR3 DNA follows: TGTGCCAGCAGCTTGGGCGACAGGTCCGCTCAGCCCCAGCATTTT.

The chain joins TRBV10-3 to TRBJ2-3; TRBD1 agrees at 9 bases. Trimming at V came to 11 bases and at J to 3 bases, leaving 9 bases not matched to a gene. Germline V gene sequence: CDR1 ENHRY, CDR2 SYGVKD. The CDR3 loop spans 14 amino acids. CDR3 sequence (DNA): TGTGCCTCTAGTAGGGACAGGGCGACAGATACGCAGTATTTT. The encoded protein is CASSRDRATDTQYF.

Points on this clone: Different DNA sequences within this sample yield the same CDR3. V usage is TRBV3-1 (or the pseudogene TRBV3-2) and J usage is TRBJ1-1, with 10 nucleotides matching TRBD1. CDR3 length: 14 residues. V shed 4 bases, J shed 5 bases, and the junction held 4 bases outside the gene matches. Germline lookup yields CDR1 LGHDT and CDR2 YNNKEL (reference sequence). For the CDR3, the DNA is TGTGCCAGCAGCCCAGGGACAGGGGCAACTGAAGCTTTCTTT. Amino acid sequence: CASSPGTGATEAFF.

The chain uses TRBV6-5 and TRBJ1-5; the match to TRBD1 covers 7 bases. Trimming at V came to 6 bases and at J to 4 bases, leaving 6 bases not matched to a gene. The germline gives CDR1 MNHEY, CDR2 SVGAGI. CDR3 length: 14 residues. The CDR3 sequence is CASRLGTANQPQHF. CDR3 nucleotide sequence: TGTGCCAGCAGACTTGGGACAGCTAATCAGCCCCAGCATTTT.

V usage is TRBV5-1 and J usage is TRBJ1-5, with D hard to call. The CDR3 contains 15 residues. Trimming pared 0 bases from V and 5 bases from J, leaving 12 bases between. Germline values: CDR1 SGHRS, CDR2 YFSETQ. The CDR3 protein is CASSLGLTNDQPQHF. CDR3 sequence (DNA): TGCGCCAGCAGCTTGGGACTTACGAACGATCAGCCCCAGCATTTT.

The chain couples TRBV7-9 to TRBJ2-6, with 8 bases that match TRBD1. The ends lost 5 bases at V and 12 bases at J; junction bases unmatched: 15. The CDR3 is 16 residues long. Looked up from germline, CDR1 is SEHNR and CDR2 is FQNEAQ (reference sequence). For the CDR3, the DNA is TGTGCCAGCAGCGGACAGGGTCAAATGGTCGGGCCCGTCCTGACTTTC. It encodes CASSGQGQMVGPVLTF.

This sequence joins TRBV6-1 and TRBJ1-4; D uncertain. Per the germline V gene, CDR1 is MNHNS and CDR2 is SASEGT. This CDR3 spans 13 amino acids. V was pared by 3 bases and J by 5 bases, with 7 bases between. CDR3 sequence: CASSDSVNEKLFF. DNA of the CDR3: TGTGCCAGCAGTGACAGCGTCAATGAAAAACTGTTTTTT.